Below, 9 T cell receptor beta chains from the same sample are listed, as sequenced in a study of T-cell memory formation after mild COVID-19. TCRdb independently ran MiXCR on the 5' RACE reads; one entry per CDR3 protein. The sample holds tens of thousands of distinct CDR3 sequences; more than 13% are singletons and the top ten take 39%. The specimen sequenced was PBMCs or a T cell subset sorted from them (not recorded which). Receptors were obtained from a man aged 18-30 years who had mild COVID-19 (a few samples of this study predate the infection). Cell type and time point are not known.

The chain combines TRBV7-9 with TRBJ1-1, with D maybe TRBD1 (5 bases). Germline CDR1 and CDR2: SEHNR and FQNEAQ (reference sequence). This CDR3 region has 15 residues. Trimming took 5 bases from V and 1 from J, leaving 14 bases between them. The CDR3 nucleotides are TGTGCCAGCAGCCCCTCCGCGGGGGGGAACACTGAAGCTTTCTTT. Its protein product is CASSPSAGGNTEAFF. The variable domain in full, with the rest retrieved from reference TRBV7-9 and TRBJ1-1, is DTGVSQNPRHKITKRGQNVTFRCDPISEHNRLYWYRQTLGQGPEFLTYFQNEAQLEKSRLLSDRFSAERPKGSFSTLEIQRTEQGDSAMYLCASSPSAGGNTEAFFGQGTRLTVV.

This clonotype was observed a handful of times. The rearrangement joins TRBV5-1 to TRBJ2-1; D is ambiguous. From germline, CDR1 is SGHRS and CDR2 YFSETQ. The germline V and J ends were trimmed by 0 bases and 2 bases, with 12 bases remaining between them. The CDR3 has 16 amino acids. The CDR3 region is CASSLDGESAYNEQFF. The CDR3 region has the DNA TGCGCCAGCAGCTTGGATGGGGAAAGTGCCTACAATGAGCAGTTCTTC.

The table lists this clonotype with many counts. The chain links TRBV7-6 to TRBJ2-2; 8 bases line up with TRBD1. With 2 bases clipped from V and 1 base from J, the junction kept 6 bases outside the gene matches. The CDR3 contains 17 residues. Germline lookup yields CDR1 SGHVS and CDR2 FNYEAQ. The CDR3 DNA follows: TGTGCCAGCAGCTTACCAATAGGGACAGGGAACACCGGGGAGCTGTTTTTT. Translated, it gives CASSLPIGTGNTGELFF.

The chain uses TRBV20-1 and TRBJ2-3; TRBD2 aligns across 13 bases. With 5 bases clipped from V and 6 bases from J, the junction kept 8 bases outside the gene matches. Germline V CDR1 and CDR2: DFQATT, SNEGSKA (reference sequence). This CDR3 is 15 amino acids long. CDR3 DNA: TGCAGTGCTTGGCTGGGACTAGCGGGACCGGATACGCAGTATTTT. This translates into CSAWLGLAGPDTQYF.

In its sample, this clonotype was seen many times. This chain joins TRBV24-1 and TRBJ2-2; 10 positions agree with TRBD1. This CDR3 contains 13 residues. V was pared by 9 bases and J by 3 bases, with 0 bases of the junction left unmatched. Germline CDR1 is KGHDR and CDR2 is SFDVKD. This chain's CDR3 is CATGTGDTGELFF. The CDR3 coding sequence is TGTGCCACCGGGACAGGGGACACCGGGGAGCTGTTTTTT.

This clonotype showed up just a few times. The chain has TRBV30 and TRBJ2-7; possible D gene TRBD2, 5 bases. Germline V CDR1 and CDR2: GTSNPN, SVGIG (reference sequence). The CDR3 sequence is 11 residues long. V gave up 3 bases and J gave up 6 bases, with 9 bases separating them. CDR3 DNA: TGTGCCTGGAGCGAGGGCGGCGAGCAGTACTTC. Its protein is CAWSEGGEQYF.

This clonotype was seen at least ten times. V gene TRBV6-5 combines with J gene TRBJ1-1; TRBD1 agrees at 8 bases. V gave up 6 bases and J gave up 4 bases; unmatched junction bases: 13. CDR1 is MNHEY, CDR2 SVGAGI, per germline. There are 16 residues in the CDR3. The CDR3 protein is CASSETLTGVGTEAFF. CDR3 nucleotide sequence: TGTGCCAGCAGCGAAACCCTGACAGGGGTAGGCACTGAAGCTTTCTTT.

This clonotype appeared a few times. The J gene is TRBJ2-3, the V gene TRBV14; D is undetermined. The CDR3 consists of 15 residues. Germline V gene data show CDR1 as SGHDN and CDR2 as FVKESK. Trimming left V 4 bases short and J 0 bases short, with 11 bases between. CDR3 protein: CASSRYRASTDTQYF. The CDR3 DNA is TGTGCCAGCAGCCGATATAGAGCTAGCACAGATACGCAGTATTTT.

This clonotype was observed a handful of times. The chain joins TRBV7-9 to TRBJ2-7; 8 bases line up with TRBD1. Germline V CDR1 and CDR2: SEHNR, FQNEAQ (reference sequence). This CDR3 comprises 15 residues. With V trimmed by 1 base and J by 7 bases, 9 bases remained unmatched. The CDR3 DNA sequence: TGTGCCAGCAGCTTAGAAAGGACAGGGTACGGGGAGCAGTACTTC. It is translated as CASSLERTGYGEQYF.